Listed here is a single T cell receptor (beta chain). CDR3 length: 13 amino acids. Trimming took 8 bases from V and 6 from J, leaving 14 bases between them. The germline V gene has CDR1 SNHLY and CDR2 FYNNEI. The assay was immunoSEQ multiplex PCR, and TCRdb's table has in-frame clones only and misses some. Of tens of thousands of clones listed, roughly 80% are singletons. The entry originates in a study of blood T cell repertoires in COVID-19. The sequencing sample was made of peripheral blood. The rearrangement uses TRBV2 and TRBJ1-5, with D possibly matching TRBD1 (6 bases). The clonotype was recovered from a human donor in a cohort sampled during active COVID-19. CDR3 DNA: TGTGCCAGCTCCGACAGGACTGTTCAGCCCCAGCATTTT. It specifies CASSDRTVQPQHF.